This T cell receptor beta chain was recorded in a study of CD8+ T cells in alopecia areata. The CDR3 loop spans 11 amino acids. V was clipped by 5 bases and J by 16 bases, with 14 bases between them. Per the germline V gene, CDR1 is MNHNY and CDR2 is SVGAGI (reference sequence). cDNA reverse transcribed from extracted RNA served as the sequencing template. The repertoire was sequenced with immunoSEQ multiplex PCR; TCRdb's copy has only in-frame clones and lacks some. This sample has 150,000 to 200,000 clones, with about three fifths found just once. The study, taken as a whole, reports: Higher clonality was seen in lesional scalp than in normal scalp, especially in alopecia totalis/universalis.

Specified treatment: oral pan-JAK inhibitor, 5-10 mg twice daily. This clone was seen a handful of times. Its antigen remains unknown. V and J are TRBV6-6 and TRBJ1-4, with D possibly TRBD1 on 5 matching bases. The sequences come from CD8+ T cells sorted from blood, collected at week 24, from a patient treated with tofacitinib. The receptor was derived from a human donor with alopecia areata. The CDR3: CASSDRDWRFF. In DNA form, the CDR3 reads TGTGCCAGCAGTGACCGGGACTGGAGGTTTTTT.